This T cell receptor beta chain stems from a study of T cell repertoires in cytomegalovirus infection. Study conclusions and caveats: There were HLA-C-restricted CMV-specific TCR beta clonotypes dominating the ex vivo response.

Of note for this clonotype: Its specificity is not known.

Trimming removed 0 bases from V and 7 bases from J, with 4 bases in between. The CDR3 has 12 amino acids. CDR1 LNHNV and CDR2 YYDKDF come from the germline V gene (reference sequence). MiXCR, run by TCRdb on the reads, gives a single entry per CDR3 protein. The sample has 650,000 to 900,000 distinct CDR3 sequences, about 30% seen once. The gene calls are TRBV15 and TRBJ2-1; D is ambiguous. This receptor was obtained from a human donor in good health (CMV status not recorded). Some clones in this sample may be carry-over from other donors' samples. The specimen was cultured CD8+ T cells from PBMCs, collected from culture after CMV antigen stimulation. The CDR3, as DNA: TGTGCCACCAGCAGAGATAAGAATGAGCAGTTCTTC. This codes for CATSRDKNEQFF.